What follows are 25 T cell receptor beta chains derived from one specimen sequenced in a study of CD8+ T cells in alopecia areata (dated by TCRdb to about 2018). Library construction relied on the immunoSEQ multiplex PCR assay. RNA was extracted from all samples and reverse transcribed into cDNA, which served as template for TCR sequencing. TCRdb limited this immuneACCESS table to in-frame rearrangements with V and J called. A share of clones is missing; checked studies link under half to unresolved V genes, and the rest is unexplained. This sample gives about 200,000 clones in total; roughly 64% of them show up just once. Clones ranked in the top ten supply under 7% of the sample. Taken with the paper, the label for time point translates to: 24 weeks on oral tofacitinib. Taken with the paper, the label for treatment or condition translates to: oral pan-JAK inhibitor, 5-10 mg twice daily. Sequencing was performed on CD4+ T cells sorted from blood, taken at week 24, from a patient treated with tofacitinib. The source of these receptors is a human donor with alopecia areata.

J is TRBJ2-1 and V is TRBV9; either TRBD1 or TRBD2 may supply D (5 bases each). Germline CDR1 reads SGDLS; CDR2 reads YYNGEE. V was shortened by 1 base and J by 1 base, with 9 bases between the two germline ends. The CDR3 consists of 15 residues. The CDR3 loop is CASSVTWGSYNEQFF. In DNA, the CDR3 is TGTGCCAGCAGCGTAACCTGGGGGTCCTACAATGAGCAGTTCTTC.

The count of this clone is one. The chain joins TRBV5-1 to TRBJ1-1, with TRBD1 as a possible D gene (5 bases). Trimming left V 0 bases short and J 3 bases short, with 12 bases between. This CDR3 is 15 amino acids long. CDR1 is SGHRS, CDR2 YFSETQ, per germline. The CDR3 coding sequence is TGCGCCAGCAGCTTGGCCATCGGGGCGTACACTGAAGCTTTCTTT. Residues: CASSLAIGAYTEAFF.

The gene calls are TRBV10-3 and TRBJ1-2; 8 nucleotides align to TRBD1. In germline, CDR1 is ENHRY, CDR2 SYGVKD. This CDR3 has 13 residues. V lost 5 bases and J lost 6; bases outside the gene matches: 5. The CDR3 loop reads CAISLDRVDGYTF. The CDR3, as DNA: TGTGCCATCAGTTTGGACAGGGTAGATGGCTACACCTTC.

The chain links TRBV29-1 to TRBJ1-5; TRBD1 aligns across 9 bases. Germline V gives CDR1 SQVTM, CDR2 ANQGSEA. The trim removed 7 bases at V and 1 base at J, leaving 8 bases unmatched. The CDR3 totals 15 residues. The CDR3 DNA reads as TGCAGCGCCCGAACCGGGACAGGGAGCAATCAGCCCCAGCATTTT. It translates to CSARTGTGSNQPQHF.

V gene TRBV5-6 combines with J gene TRBJ2-7, with no clear D. The germline V gene has CDR1 SGHDT and CDR2 YYEEEE. Trimming shortened V by 1 base and J by 0 bases, and 8 bases separated the two germline ends. The length of the CDR3 is 14 residues. This CDR3 reads CASSLTLSSYEQYF. Here the CDR3 DNA reads TGTGCCAGCAGCTTGACATTGAGCTCCTACGAGCAGTACTTC. Combining the CDR3 with reference TRBV5-6 and TRBJ2-7 gives the whole variable domain DAGVTQSPTHLIKTRGQQVTLRCSPKSGHDTVSWYQQALGQGPQFIFQYYEEEERQRGNFPDRFSGHQFPNYSSELNVNALLLGDSALYLCASSLTLSSYEQYFGPGTRLTVT.

The V call is TRBV27, the J call TRBJ2-5, with D unclear. Deletions cut 3 bases from V and 5 bases from J, with 16 bases between. This CDR3 spans 15 amino acids. Germline V gene sequence: CDR1 MNHEY, CDR2 SMNVEV (reference sequence). The CDR3, as DNA: TGTGCCAGCAGTTTTGGAGCTCCCAGGAAGGAGACCCAGTACTTC. Its protein product is CASSFGAPRKETQYF.

V gene TRBV29-1 combines with J gene TRBJ2-7, with 7 nucleotides matching TRBD2. There are 13 residues in the CDR3. With V trimmed by 4 bases and J by 1 base, 4 bases remained unmatched. Germline CDR1 is SQVTM and CDR2 is ANQGSEA. This CDR3 is CSVVGRESYEQYF. For the CDR3, the DNA is TGCAGCGTTGTGGGGAGGGAGTCCTACGAGCAGTACTTC.

This chain connects TRBV4-2 to TRBJ1-2, with TRBD1 identical over 8 bases. This CDR3 has 18 residues. The V gene's germline CDR1 is LGHNA and CDR2 YNFKEQ. V gave up 1 base and J gave up 0 bases; unmatched junction bases: 10. CDR3 residues: CASSQVTGTGISNYGYTF. The DNA of the CDR3 is TGTGCCAGCAGCCAAGTCACTGGGACAGGAATATCTAACTATGGCTACACCTTC.

The genes are TRBV7-2 and TRBJ1-4; D remains unclear. The germline V gene encodes CDR1 SGHTA and CDR2 FQGNSA. Between the trimmed V and J ends, which lost 3 bases and 4 bases, there was a span of 12 bases. This CDR3 spans 15 amino acids. CDR3 DNA sequence: TGTGCCAGCAGCTTCCGACTCCTTGGTAATGAAAAACTGTTTTTT. It codes for CASSFRLLGNEKLFF. Full variable domain (remainder filled in from reference TRBV7-2 and TRBJ1-4): GAGVSQSPSNKVTEKGKDVELRCDPISGHTALYWYRQSLGQGLEFLIYFQGNSAPDKSGLPSDRFSAERTGGSVSTLTIQRTQQEDSAVYLCASSFRLLGNEKLFFGSGTQLSVL.

At least ten counts were recorded for this clone. The chain employs TRBV5-4 and TRBJ2-3; TRBD1 agrees at 8 bases. This CDR3 is built from 14 residues. The J segment lost 0 bases and the V segment lost 8 bases, leaving 5 bases of the junction unmatched. In germline, CDR1 is SGHNT, CDR2 YYREEE (reference sequence). The CDR3 protein is CASVDRGSTDTQYF. CDR3 DNA: TGTGCCAGTGTCGACAGGGGTAGCACAGATACGCAGTATTTT.

This clone has more than one count but fewer than ten. The rearrangement joins TRBV2 to TRBJ1-1, with TRBD1 as a possible D gene (5 bases). CDR1 SNHLY and CDR2 FYNNEI come from the germline V gene. Trimming cost V 8 bases and J 8 bases, with 21 bases left between them. CDR3 length equals 14 residues. The CDR3 reads CASSLARGSDEAFF. For the CDR3, the DNA is TGTGCCAGCTCCTTGGCTCGGGGCTCCGACGAAGCTTTCTTT.

This clone was detected only a few times. The chain joins TRBV19 to TRBJ2-2; no clear D. Germline CDR1 LNHDA, CDR2 SQIVND (reference sequence). V lost 5 bases and J 0 bases, leaving 7 bases between the germline ends. CDR3 length equals 14 residues. The CDR3 here is CASSQAANTGELFF. Here the CDR3 DNA reads TGTGCCAGTAGTCAGGCCGCGAACACCGGGGAGCTGTTTTTT.

This chain links TRBV9 with TRBJ2-3, with 9 bases identical to TRBD1. From germline, CDR1 is SGDLS and CDR2 YYNGEE. This CDR3 spans 15 amino acids. V gave up 0 bases and J gave up 6 bases; unmatched junction bases: 5. The CDR3 spells CASSVDGTGRDTQYF. The CDR3 DNA reads as TGTGCCAGCAGCGTAGACGGGACAGGGCGTGATACGCAGTATTTT.

The table lists this clone with a few counts. This chain joins TRBV2 and TRBJ2-7; 11 nucleotides line up with TRBD1. CDR1 SNHLY and CDR2 FYNNEI come from the germline V gene. V was pared by 8 bases and J by 2 bases, with 5 bases of the junction left unmatched. This CDR3 contains 14 residues. CDR3 coding DNA: TGTGCCAGCGACGGACAGGGGGCCACCTACGAGCAGTACTTC. Translation gives CASDGQGATYEQYF.

V and J are TRBV27 and TRBJ1-2, with a possible D match to TRBD1 (5 bases). Per germline, CDR1 MNHEY and CDR2 SMNVEV (reference sequence). Trimming cost V 6 bases and J 4 bases, with 12 bases left between them. The CDR3 extends over 13 amino acids. The CDR3 DNA is TGTGCCAGCAGGGGGCAGGGCGTCTATGGCTACACCTTC. This translates into CASRGQGVYGYTF.

As DNA, the CDR3 is TGCAGCACCCTAGGGATCTCCTACAATGAGCAGTTCTTC. This gives the protein CSTLGISYNEQFF. J is TRBJ2-1 and V is TRBV29-1; D gene ambiguous. Germline values: CDR1 SQVTM, CDR2 ANQGSEA. This CDR3 is built from 13 residues. Trimming took off 8 bases at V and 0 bases at J, with 11 bases between the two ends.

The gene calls are TRBV6-5 and TRBJ1-3; D uncertain. Germline values: CDR1 MNHEY, CDR2 SVGAGI. This CDR3 is 15 amino acids long. Deletions cut 6 bases from V and 4 bases from J, with 16 bases between. CDR3 sequence reads: CASSHTATSGNTIYF. Written as DNA, the CDR3 is TGTGCCAGCAGCCATACCGCTACATCGGGAAACACCATATATTTT.

Only a few counts were recorded for this clone. This chain links TRBV19 with TRBJ2-3, with D possibly being TRBD1 (6 bases). Germline CDR1 is LNHDA and CDR2 is SQIVND (reference sequence). The CDR3 is 15 residues long. Trimming removed 8 bases from V and 2 bases from J, with 17 bases in between. CDR3 DNA sequence: TGTGCCAGTGCCCGCCGGGACAACCCCACAGATACGCAGTATTTT. Translation: CASARRDNPTDTQYF.

J is TRBJ2-5 and V is TRBV4-1; a weak D match, TRBD2 (5 bases). The CDR3 extends over 15 amino acids. CDR1 and CDR2 from the germline V gene are MGHRA and YSYEKL. V dropped 0 bases and J dropped 6 bases, with 14 bases sitting between them. CDR3 in DNA: TGCGCCAGCAGCCAAGAAGGGCTAGCAATTAAGACCCAGTACTTC. Its protein product is CASSQEGLAIKTQYF.

This chain connects TRBV4-1 to TRBJ2-3; D perhaps matches TRBD2 (6 bases). CDR3 length: 15 residues. V dropped 4 bases and J dropped 6 bases, with 17 bases sitting between them. The germline CDR1 and CDR2 sequences are MGHRA and YSYEKL. CDR3 sequence reads: CASSLGTSWRDTQYF. DNA of the CDR3: TGCGCCAGCAGCCTCGGGACTTCTTGGAGGGATACGCAGTATTTT.

This clone came up once. The rearrangement joins TRBV9 to TRBJ2-3; D not certain. CDR1 and CDR2 from the germline V gene are SGDLS and YYNGEE. The CDR3 sequence is 13 residues long. V shed 0 bases and J shed 4 bases, with 6 bases lying between them. The CDR3 coding sequence is TGTGCCAGCAGCGTAGCCGTCCCAGATACGCAGTATTTT. Amino acid sequence: CASSVAVPDTQYF. Filled out from reference TRBV9 and TRBJ2-3, the complete variable domain reads DSGVTQTPKHLITATGQRVTLRCSPRSGDLSVYWYQQSLDQGLQFLIQYYNGEERAKGNILERFSAQQFPDLHSELNLSSLELGDSALYFCASSVAVPDTQYFGPGTRLTVL.

This clone has only one observation. This sequence joins TRBV2 and TRBJ1-5, with D perhaps TRBD1 (6 bases). The CDR3 has 15 amino acids. Trimming stripped 5 bases from V and 6 bases from J, with 17 bases between. Germline V gene lookup returns CDR1 SNHLY and CDR2 FYNNEI. The CDR3: CASSKSTNRAQPQHF. The DNA of the CDR3 is TGTGCCAGCAGTAAGAGTACCAACAGGGCTCAGCCCCAGCATTTT. The entire variable domain, with the rest obtained from reference TRBV2 and TRBJ1-5, is as follows: EPEVTQTPSHQVTQMGQEVILRCVPISNHLYFYWYRQILGQKVEFLVSFYNNEISEKSEIFDDQFSVERPDGSNFTLKIRSTKLEDSAMYFCASSKSTNRAQPQHFGDGTRLSIL.

This clone showed up just a few times. V is TRBV29-1 and J is TRBJ1-4, with TRBD1 matching 10 bases. In germline, CDR1 is SQVTM, CDR2 ANQGSEA. V shed 4 bases, J shed 7 bases, and the junction held 0 bases outside the gene matches. The CDR3 length is 12 residues. The chain's CDR3 is CSVGTGGEKLFF. Written as DNA, the CDR3 is TGCAGCGTTGGGACAGGGGGTGAAAAACTGTTTTTT.

This chain connects TRBV27 to TRBJ2-7; 10 bases fit TRBD1. The CDR3 extends over 17 amino acids. Germline assignment: CDR1 MNHEY and CDR2 SMNVEV (reference sequence). After removal of 5 bases from V and 6 bases from J, the junction contained 16 bases not matched to a gene. CDR3 residues: CASSPYLTTGTGAEQYF. CDR3 DNA: TGTGCCAGCAGTCCATACCTAACCACCGGGACAGGGGCCGAGCAGTACTTC.

The rearrangement uses TRBV10-3 and TRBJ2-5; 7 bases are shared with TRBD1. Germline V gene lookup returns CDR1 ENHRY and CDR2 SYGVKD. J lost 2 bases, V lost 10 bases, and 4 bases had no gene match. The CDR3 covers 12 residues. CDR3 region: CATSGQQETQYF. CDR3 nucleotide sequence: TGTGCCACCTCGGGACAGCAAGAGACCCAGTACTTC.